This T cell receptor beta chain was sequenced in a study of cytomegalovirus exposure and HLA in healthy donors. Study-wide results and limits: HLA restriction was apparent for most CMV-associated TCR beta chains in a later analysis. For most subjects, TCR beta sequences were reported to predict HLA-A and HLA-B alleles with accuracy. An Asian-associated ancestry cluster reportedly showed fewer N-insertions than the roughly 670-donor mean in a later analysis.

On this clone: No antigen is known for it.

The V segment lost 2 bases and the J segment 8 bases; nucleotides outside the gene matches: 6. Germline loops: CDR1 MDHEN, CDR2 SYDVKM. There are 14 residues in the CDR3. Both 60 Vbeta primers and 13 Jbeta primers went into the PCR. Sequencing was performed with immunoSEQ multiplex PCR; in TCRdb, only in-frame clones are kept and a portion is missing. The table lists 250,000 to 350,000 clones, around 90% of them singletons, with around 2.1% in the top ten. Sequencing was carried out using PBMCs. The sequence derives from a woman younger than 30 in good health and CMV-seronegative. The chain combines TRBV28 with TRBJ1-2; 9 bases line up with TRBD1. CDR3 in amino acids: CASSLRGQGYGYTF. The CDR3 nucleotides read TGTGCCAGCAGTTTACGTGGACAGGGGTACGGCTACACCTTC.